The rows below give T cell receptor beta chains drawn from one sample of a study of blood T cells in healthy people across ages. TCRdb reprocessed the 5' RACE reads with MiXCR, giving one entry per CDR3 protein. The table includes roughly 1,700,000 distinct CDR3 sequences, 28% detected once. Sequencing was carried out using blood. The receptors here all came from a woman in her twenties or thirties in good health. Each CDR3 is given with its conserved first and last residue. D genes are given only for firm matches. The size field is filled for only some rows; it gives once, few, many or a size class.

CSAREDSFSYEQYF,TGCAGTGCTAGAGAAGACAGCTTCTCCTACGAGCAGTACTTC,NA,TRBJ2-7,14,many,TRBV20-1
CASSLGTIVYEQYF,TGCGCCAGCAGCTTGGGGACGATCGTCTACGAGCAGTACTTC,NA,TRBJ2-7,14,many,TRBV5-1
CASSEDHRNIQYF,TGTGCCAGCAGTGAGGACCATAGGAACATTCAGTACTTC,NA,TRBJ2-4,13,many,TRBV12-3/TRBV12-4
CASRAAGIQVTGELFF,TGTGCCAGCAGGGCGGCGGGGATTCAGGTCACCGGGGAGCTGTTTTTT,NA,TRBJ2-2,16,once,TRBV5-6
CASSSSGAYGQYF,TGTGCCAGCAGTTCCAGCGGGGCCTACGGGCAGTACTTC,TRBD2,TRBJ2-7,13,NA,TRBV12-3/TRBV12-4
CASSLSQGYEQYF,TGTGCCAGCAGCTTATCACAGGGCTACGAGCAGTACTTC,NA,TRBJ2-7,13,many,TRBV7-6
CAISETQMGGTDTQYF,TGTGCCATCAGTGAGACACAAATGGGGGGCACAGATACGCAGTATTTT,NA,TRBJ2-3,16,NA,TRBV10-3
CASSQESAGAPTQYF,TGCGCCAGCAGCCAAGAGAGCGCGGGAGCGCCTACGCAGTATTTT,TRBD2,TRBJ2-3,15,NA,TRBV4-3
CASSIDRASSYNEQFF,TGTGCCAGCAGCATCGACAGGGCGAGCTCCTACAATGAGCAGTTCTTC,TRBD1,TRBJ2-1,16,NA,TRBV6-5
CSARDGGQGDAYGYTF,TGCAGTGCTAGAGATGGCGGACAGGGGGACGCCTATGGCTACACCTTC,TRBD1,TRBJ1-2,16,many,TRBV20-1
CASSLTGTANSPLHF,TGTGCCAGCAGCCTCACCGGGACAGCGAATTCACCCCTCCACTTT,TRBD1,TRBJ1-6,15,few,TRBV3-1
CASSFEAGNTEAFF,TGTGCCAGCAGCTTCGAGGCAGGGAACACTGAAGCTTTCTTT,NA,TRBJ1-1,14,NA,TRBV3-1
CASSARQGPNEQYF,TGTGCCAGCAGCGCCAGACAGGGCCCCAACGAGCAGTACTTC,TRBD1,TRBJ2-7,14,NA,TRBV7-9
CSAEQGAGEQYF,TGCAGCGCTGAACAGGGGGCAGGTGAGCAGTACTTC,TRBD1,TRBJ2-7,12,NA,TRBV29-1
CASGLGLAGEQFF,TGTGCTAGTGGTTTGGGTCTAGCGGGTGAGCAGTTCTTC,TRBD2,TRBJ2-1,13,many,TRBV12-5
CASTAGLAHTDTQYF,TGTGCCAGCACTGCGGGGCTAGCCCACACAGATACGCAGTATTTT,NA,TRBJ2-3,15,few,TRBV11-1
CASSSGPVQGINYGYTF,TGTGCCAGCAGTTCCGGACCTGTACAGGGTATAAACTATGGCTACACCTTC,NA,TRBJ1-2,17,NA,TRBV6-5
CASSPQSTDTQYF,TGTGCCAGCAGTCCACAGAGCACAGATACGCAGTATTTT,NA,TRBJ2-3,13,many,TRBV18
CASSPSRGGGYSYEQYF,TGTGCCAGCAGTCCTAGTCGAGGCGGGGGGTACTCCTACGAGCAGTACTTC,TRBD2,TRBJ2-7,17,few,TRBV28
CASSLPGPDEQFF,TGTGCCAGCAGCCTACCGGGCCCCGATGAGCAGTTCTTC,NA,TRBJ2-1,13,many,TRBV7-2
CSARDPGAGNTEAFF,TGCAGTGCTAGAGACCCTGGGGCGGGGAACACTGAAGCTTTCTTT,NA,TRBJ1-1,15,few,TRBV20-1
CASRRGPTDLFGANVLTF,TGCGCCAGCAGACGGGGGCCCACGGACCTCTTTGGGGCCAACGTCCTGACTTTC,NA,TRBJ2-6,18,many,TRBV5-1
CASSGLAARSNYGYTF,TGTGCCAGCAGTGGTCTGGCAGCAAGGAGTAACTATGGCTACACCTTC,NA,TRBJ1-2,16,few,TRBV6-1
CATSDSRRRNEQFF,TGTGCCACCAGTGATTCCCGCCGGAGAAATGAGCAGTTCTTC,NA,TRBJ2-1,14,NA,TRBV24-1
CASSGVAGVQPQHF,TGTGCCAGCAGTGGGGTAGCGGGGGTCCAGCCCCAGCATTTT,NA,TRBJ1-5,14,NA,TRBV6-1
CASSLVLSLNTKAFF,TGTGCCAGCAGCTTAGTTCTCAGCTTGAACACTAAAGCTTTCTTT,NA,TRBJ1-1,15,NA,TRBV7-9
CVSSTYRGHHEQYF,TGTGTCAGCAGCACATACAGGGGGCATCACGAGCAGTACTTC,TRBD1,TRBJ2-7,14,NA,TRBV12-3/TRBV12-4
CASSLQQETQYF,TGTGCCAGCAGCTTACAGCAAGAGACCCAGTACTTC,NA,TRBJ2-5,12,many,TRBV7-9
CSAEGGLRRYGYTF,TGCAGTGCGGAAGGGGGGCTCCGGAGGTATGGCTACACCTTC,NA,TRBJ1-2,14,NA,TRBV20-1
CASSRPGGDPYGQYF,TGTGCCAGCAGCCGCCCAGGGGGGGATCCCTACGGGCAGTACTTC,NA,TRBJ2-7,15,NA,TRBV3-1
CASSSRTRRGNQPQHF,TGTGCCAGTAGTTCACGGACCCGTCGGGGAAATCAGCCCCAGCATTTT,NA,TRBJ1-5,16,few,TRBV19
CASSRLAGRSTDTQYF,TGTGCCAGCAGTAGACTAGCGGGGAGATCGACAGATACGCAGTATTTT,TRBD2,TRBJ2-3,16,NA,TRBV27
CASSQDGRPTDTQYF,TGTGCCAGCAGCCAAGATGGGCGGCCCACAGATACGCAGTATTTT,NA,TRBJ2-3,15,NA,TRBV3-1
CASSQVGRGGQETQYF,TGCGCCAGCAGCCAAGTAGGGCGGGGGGGGCAAGAGACCCAGTACTTC,TRBD2,TRBJ2-5,16,NA,TRBV4-1
CASSTQGLAGGTGELFF,TGTGCCAGCAGCACCCAAGGACTAGCGGGAGGAACCGGGGAGCTGTTTTTT,TRBD2,TRBJ2-2,17,NA,TRBV7-2
CASSPRMPGSPPYEQYF,TGTGCCAGCTCACCGAGAATGCCGGGAAGCCCTCCTTACGAGCAGTACTTC,NA,TRBJ2-7,17,many,TRBV18
CSAREGEDTGELFF,TGCAGTGCTAGAGAGGGGGAGGACACCGGGGAGCTGTTTTTT,NA,TRBJ2-2,14,NA,TRBV20-1
CSAPESYEQYF,TGCAGCGCCCCGGAGAGCTACGAGCAGTACTTC,NA,TRBJ2-7,11,few,TRBV29-1
CASSPRGGEGYTF,TGTGCCAGCAGCCCTCGGGGGGGCGAGGGCTACACCTTC,NA,TRBJ1-2,13,NA,TRBV7-3
CASSLRGGIDPQHF,TGTGCCAGCAGCCTCCGGGGGGGGATTGACCCCCAGCATTTT,NA,TRBJ1-5,14,NA,TRBV7-9
CTISGTGGTTNEQFF,TGCACCATCAGCGGGACAGGAGGAACCACCAATGAGCAGTTCTTC,NA,TRBJ2-1,15,few,TRBV10-3